This TCR beta chain was identified in a study of blood T cell repertoires in COVID-19. Study-wide background: COVID-19 samples from acute and convalescent phases originated in the United States, Italy and Spain. PBMCs, B-cell-depleted T cells, or T cells were the source of the cDNA or gDNA that made up the material.

Study processing details: Amplified reference gene primers provided the basis for estimating nucleated cell counts. Some clones are missing from TCRdb's copy, which holds only in-frame ones; the method was immunoSEQ multiplex PCR. V and J calls and clone size are those listed in that table; D and trimming were worked out from the DNA. The profile shows some 100,000 clones, roughly 80% of them singletons. The CDR3 runs 13 residues. V shed 6 bases and J shed 12 bases, with 15 bases lying between them. Per germline, CDR1 WNHNN and CDR2 SYGVQD (reference sequence). This clone occurred once. The clonotype comes from a man aged 50 or older with active or convalescent COVID-19. The chain employs TRBV10-1 and TRBJ1-6; perhaps TRBD1 as D (5 bases). Sequencing was performed on peripheral blood. For the CDR3, the DNA is TGCGCCAGCAGCCCAAGAGGGGACTTACCCCTCCACTTT. Protein sequence: CASSPRGDLPLHF.